The present TCR beta chain was sequenced within a study of blood T cell repertoires in COVID-19. Turning to the study itself: Sites across the United States, Italy and Spain contributed samples from acute and convalescent COVID-19. Sources were T cells, B-cell-depleted T cells, or PBMCs; the material itself was cDNA or gDNA.

V lost 1 base and J lost 7, with 17 bases in between. Germline CDR1 and CDR2: SEHNR and FQNEAQ (reference sequence). CDR3 length: 16 residues. Authors' analysis steps: Reference gene primer amplification gave estimated nucleated cell counts. The table came from immunoSEQ multiplex PCR; TCRdb's copy has only in-frame clones and leaves some out. V and J calls and clone size are as listed in that table; D and trimming were resolved from the DNA. The data hold some 160,000 clones, with about four fifths observed a single time. The sample comprised peripheral blood. The V call is TRBV7-9, the J call TRBJ2-1, with a weak D call TRBD2 (6 bases). The receptor comes from a man in his sixties or seventies with active or convalescent COVID-19. The DNA for the CDR3 is TGTGCCAGCAGCTTAGGTAGGGGACTCCGGGGGAATGAGCAGTTCTTC. It codes for CASSLGRGLRGNEQFF.